Following are 19 T cell receptor beta chains from one sample sequenced in a study of blood T cell repertoires in COVID-19. TCRdb's copy holds only in-frame clones and misses some; the assay was immunoSEQ multiplex PCR. The sample has hundreds of thousands of clones, roughly 89% seen once; the top ten hold about 5.2%. The sequencing sample was made of PBMCs or T cells enriched from blood (not recorded which). The receptors stem from a man in his sixties who had recovered from COVID-19.

V gene TRBV5-1 combines with J gene TRBJ2-1; 7 positions agree with TRBD1. J was trimmed by 2 bases and V by 4 bases; bases with no gene match: 6. The CDR3 extends over 15 amino acids. The germline V gene encodes CDR1 SGHRS and CDR2 YFSETQ. CDR3 DNA sequence: TGCGCCAGCAGCCCCCAGGACAGGACCTACAATGAGCAGTTCTTC. Translating gives CASSPQDRTYNEQFF. The variable domain in full, completed from reference TRBV5-1 and TRBJ2-1, reads KAGVTQTPRYLIKTRGQQVTLSCSPISGHRSVSWYQQTPGQGLQFLFEYFSETQRNKGNFPGRFSGRQFSNSRSEMNVSTLELGDSALYLCASSPQDRTYNEQFFGPGTRLTVL.

The chain employs TRBV6-5 and TRBJ1-2; 7 bases agree with TRBD1. The CDR3 length is 15 residues. V was clipped by 8 bases and J by 8 bases; unmatched bases: 17. Germline V CDR1 and CDR2: MNHEY, SVGAGI. The CDR3 DNA reads as TGTGCCAGCGGGAGGACAGGCGACGCCCTGGGAGGCTACACCTTC. Protein product: CASGRTGDALGGYTF.

This chain links TRBV28 with TRBJ2-3; 11 nucleotides match TRBD2. Germline lookup yields CDR1 MDHEN and CDR2 SYDVKM. The CDR3 spans 19 residues. V was pared by 2 bases and J by 1 base, with 11 bases of the junction left unmatched. CDR3 sequence reads: CASSLVGLALAGGTDTQYF. In DNA form, the CDR3 reads TGTGCCAGCAGTTTAGTGGGGCTCGCACTAGCGGGGGGCACAGATACGCAGTATTTT.

The chain recombines TRBV7-2 with TRBJ2-5, with 9 bases identical to TRBD2. The CDR3 has 17 residues. Germline V gene lookup returns CDR1 SGHTA and CDR2 FQGNSA. The trim removed 5 bases at V and 5 bases at J, leaving 15 bases unmatched. CDR3 loop: CASSEYLTAGGPETQYF. CDR3 DNA sequence: TGTGCCAGCAGCGAATATTTAACGGCGGGAGGGCCGGAGACCCAGTACTTC.

J is TRBJ2-7 and V is TRBV24-1; the match to TRBD2 covers 12 bases. V gave up 6 bases and J gave up 1 base; unmatched junction bases: 18. Germline values: CDR1 KGHDR, CDR2 SFDVKD. The CDR3 contains 20 residues. CDR3 loop: CATSLRLAGGPPGESYEQYF. The CDR3 DNA reads TGTGCCACCAGTCTTCGCCTAGCGGGAGGGCCCCCCGGGGAATCCTACGAGCAGTACTTC.

CDR3 protein: CASSPNLQGVTGELFF. The CDR3 nucleotides read TGTGCCAGCAGCCCGAATCTACAGGGTGTCACCGGGGAGCTGTTTTTT. V is TRBV5-5 and J is TRBJ2-2; D perhaps matches TRBD1 (6 bases). The CDR3 runs to 16 residues. The germline V gene has CDR1 SGHKS and CDR2 YYEKEE (reference sequence). V lost 4 bases and J lost 4, with 17 bases in between.

This chain uses TRBV11-2 with TRBJ2-7; no clear D gene. V lost 4 bases, J lost 1 base, and 11 bases lay in between. CDR1 is SGHAT and CDR2 is FQNNGV in the germline V gene. The CDR3 extends over 14 amino acids. The CDR3 region is CASSSPARSYEQYF. In DNA form, the CDR3 reads TGTGCCAGCAGCTCGCCCGCCAGGTCCTACGAGCAGTACTTC.

The chain combines TRBV19 with TRBJ1-4, with D unresolved. Germline CDR1 is LNHDA and CDR2 is SQIVND (reference sequence). The CDR3 length is 13 residues. The germline V and J ends were trimmed by 3 bases and 4 bases, with 6 bases remaining between them. CDR3 in DNA: TGTGCCAGTAGTATCGCCGGTAATGAAAAACTGTTTTTT. This translates into CASSIAGNEKLFF. The variable domain in full, with the rest retrieved from reference TRBV19 and TRBJ1-4, is DGGITQSPKYLFRKEGQNVTLSCEQNLNHDAMYWYRQDPGQGLRLIYYSQIVNDFQKGDIAEGYSVSREKKESFPLTVTSAQKNPTAFYLCASSIAGNEKLFFGSGTQLSVL.

The V call is TRBV5-1, the J call TRBJ2-1, with a weak D call TRBD1 (5 bases). The germline V and J ends were trimmed by 0 bases and 5 bases, with 15 bases remaining between them. The germline gives CDR1 SGHRS, CDR2 YFSETQ. This CDR3 is 16 amino acids long. The CDR3 DNA is TGCGCCAGCAGCTTGGTGGGGCCCCACGTGGACAATGAGCAGTTCTTC. Its translation: CASSLVGPHVDNEQFF.

The genes are TRBV30 and TRBJ1-5; a possible D gene is TRBD1 (5 bases). V was pared by 5 bases and J by 0 bases, with 8 bases between. Germline V CDR1 and CDR2: GTSNPN, SVGIG (reference sequence). The CDR3 is 13 residues long. CDR3 coding DNA: TGTGCCTGGGACAGAAATAGCAATCAGCCCCAGCATTTT. Its translation is CAWDRNSNQPQHF.

The chain uses TRBV2 and TRBJ2-2, with 10 positions matching TRBD1. The CDR3 totals 15 residues. Unmatched junction bases numbered 2, after V lost 7 bases and J lost 0 bases. Germline V gene data show CDR1 as SNHLY and CDR2 as FYNNEI. CDR3 bases: TGTGCCAGCAACGGACAGGGGGCGAACACCGGGGAGCTGTTTTTT. Amino acids: CASNGQGANTGELFF.

The J gene is TRBJ1-1, the V gene TRBV5-8, with D possibly being TRBD1 (6 bases). This CDR3 spans 19 amino acids. Between the trimmed V and J ends, which lost 4 bases and 0 bases, there was a span of 25 bases. Germline V CDR1 and CDR2: SGHTS, YDEGEE. The CDR3 sequence: CASSSFPIGQRIMNTEAFF. The CDR3 coding sequence is TGTGCCAGCAGCAGCTTCCCCATAGGACAGAGGATCATGAACACTGAAGCTTTCTTT.

This chain uses TRBV6-6 with TRBJ1-2; possibly TRBD1 for D (5 bases). Trimming stripped 2 bases from V and 4 bases from J, with 17 bases between. The CDR3 runs to 16 residues. Germline CDR1 and CDR2: MNHNY and SVGAGI (reference sequence). CDR3 protein: CASSYPLGGEIYGYTF. CDR3 in DNA: TGTGCCAGCAGTTACCCCCTGGGGGGGGAGATCTATGGCTACACCTTC.

The chain combines TRBV6-5 with TRBJ1-2; possible D gene TRBD1, 6 bases. This CDR3 is built from 14 residues. Germline V gene sequence: CDR1 MNHEY, CDR2 SVGAGI. Trimming took off 6 bases at V and 4 bases at J, with 15 bases between the two ends. Here the CDR3 reads CASRRSQGSYGYTF. The CDR3 DNA reads as TGTGCCAGCAGACGCTCCCAGGGGAGCTATGGCTACACCTTC.

This clone came up a few times. The chain joins TRBV24-1 to TRBJ2-2; D is possibly TRBD2 (6 bases). Trimming stripped 3 bases from V and 4 bases from J, with 17 bases between. The germline gives CDR1 KGHDR, CDR2 SFDVKD. This CDR3 is built from 17 residues. The CDR3 bases are TGTGCCACCAGTGATCCCCCGGCCTCGGGACTCACCGGGGAGCTGTTTTTT. Its protein product is CATSDPPASGLTGELFF.

V and J are TRBV3-1 (or the pseudogene TRBV3-2) and TRBJ2-7, with D unclear. CDR3 length equals 11 residues. Per germline, CDR1 LGHDT and CDR2 YNNKEL (reference sequence). Trimming removed 1 base at V and 5 bases at J, with 3 bases between. The CDR3 sequence is CASSQVNEQYF. The CDR3 coding sequence is TGTGCCAGCAGCCAAGTAAACGAGCAGTACTTC.

The chain carries TRBV9 and TRBJ1-2; possible D gene TRBD1, 6 bases. Germline values: CDR1 SGDLS, CDR2 YYNGEE. Trimming removed 4 bases at V and 8 bases at J, with 18 bases between. The CDR3 runs 14 residues. The CDR3, as DNA: TGTGCCAGCAGCTCCAGTCGCAGGGGTGGGGGCTACACCTTC. Translated, it gives CASSSSRRGGGYTF.

The chain carries TRBV9 and TRBJ2-7, with a weak D call TRBD2 (5 bases). The CDR3 length is 15 residues. Germline V lookup: CDR1 SGDLS, CDR2 YYNGEE. V lost 1 base and J lost 2, with 13 bases in between. The CDR3 DNA sequence: TGTGCCAGCAGCGTACGAGAAGCGGAGACCTACGAGCAGTACTTC. Translation: CASSVREAETYEQYF.

This clone was counted between two and nine times. The chain combines TRBV5-1 with TRBJ1-1; D possibly corresponds to TRBD1 (6 bases). This CDR3 comprises 15 residues. Germline CDR1 is SGHRS and CDR2 is YFSETQ. The germline V and J ends were trimmed by 2 bases and 1 base, with 12 bases remaining between them. The CDR3 here is CASSLQGGGNTEAFF. CDR3 DNA sequence: TGCGCCAGCAGCTTACAGGGCGGAGGGAACACTGAAGCTTTCTTT.